The rows below give T cell receptor beta chains drawn from one sample of a study of Graves' ophthalmopathy and Graves' hyperthyroidism. TCRdb analysed the multiplex PCR reads with MiXCR anew, one entry per CDR3 protein. The sample yields hundreds of thousands of distinct CDR3 sequences, around 21% seen once. Source material: peripheral blood. The receptors were gathered from a woman aged 18-29 years with stable Graves' hyperthyroidism. Both conserved end residues are part of each CDR3. A D gene is named only where the DNA matches it firmly. Expanded clones are given a class, and other clones once, few, many or no size at all.

CSAKTGDGYGYTF | TGCAGTGCGAAGACAGGGGACGGCTATGGCTACACCTTC | many | TRBJ1-2 | TRBD1 | TRBV20-1
CASSLRTGANQPQHF | TGTGCCAGCAGCCTACGAACAGGGGCCAATCAGCCCCAGCATTTT | many | TRBJ1-5 | TRBD1 | TRBV12-3/TRBV12-4
CASSHLGGSRSSYEQYF | TGCGCCAGCAGCCATCTGGGGGGTTCGAGGAGCTCCTACGAGCAGTACTTC | - | TRBJ2-7 | - | TRBV4-1
CSATDSNIQYF | TGCAGTGCAACGGACTCAAACATTCAGTACTTC | - | TRBJ2-4 | - | TRBV20-1
CASSLDPGLAQETQYF | TGTGCCAGCAGCTTAGATCCGGGACTAGCTCAAGAGACCCAGTACTTC | few | TRBJ2-5 | TRBD2 | TRBV11-2
CASSVVGVSGQQPQHF | TGTGCCAGCAGTGTTGTTGGTGTGTCAGGGCAGCAGCCCCAGCATTTT | many | TRBJ1-5 | - | TRBV6-4
CSATGDGYGYTF | TGCAGTGCTACAGGCGACGGCTATGGCTACACCTTC | few | TRBJ1-2 | - | TRBV20-1
CASSLGLAGKGETQYF | TGCGCCAGCAGCTTAGGACTAGCGGGAAAAGGAGAGACCCAGTACTTC | many | TRBJ2-5 | TRBD2 | TRBV5-1
CASRRLATEPGTQYF | TGTGCCAGCCGACGACTAGCGACCGAACCGGGGACCCAGTACTTC | many | TRBJ2-5 | TRBD2 | TRBV6-2/TRBV6-3
CASSQTDTGSSYEQYF | TGCGCCAGCAGCCAAACCGACACCGGGAGCTCCTACGAGCAGTACTTC | many | TRBJ2-7 | - | TRBV4-1
CASSELGDTYEQYF | TGTGCCAGCAGTGAACTTGGAGATACCTACGAGCAGTACTTC | - | TRBJ2-7 | - | TRBV6-1
CASSFVDRPDQETQYF | TGTGCCAGCAGTTTTGTGGACAGACCCGACCAAGAGACCCAGTACTTC | - | TRBJ2-5 | - | TRBV28